A single T cell receptor (beta chain) is shown here with its context. Enrolment of Seattle patients took place during active infection, and they were followed longitudinally. CDR1 is LGHDT, CDR2 YNNKEL, per germline (reference sequence). The length of the CDR3 is 12 residues. V shed 3 bases and J shed 4 bases, with 6 bases lying between them. The sample comes from a study of blood T cell repertoires in COVID-19. The overall study: Acute-phase and convalescent COVID-19 samples originated in the United States, Italy and Spain.

Per the study methods: Using reference gene primer amplification, nucleated cell counts were estimated. Produced via immunoSEQ multiplex PCR; TCRdb's table is partial and in-frame only. The DNA gave D and trimming, while V, J and clone size come from that table. The sample has a few hundred thousand clones, over 70% seen once. The TCR was taken from a woman aged 65 to 85 with COVID-19, enrolled during active disease. Sequences were obtained from peripheral blood. The rearrangement links TRBV3-1 (or the pseudogene TRBV3-2) to TRBJ1-2; no clear D. The CDR3 DNA is TGTGCCAGCAGCCAGAACAGCTATGGCTACACCTTC. This sequence encodes CASSQNSYGYTF.